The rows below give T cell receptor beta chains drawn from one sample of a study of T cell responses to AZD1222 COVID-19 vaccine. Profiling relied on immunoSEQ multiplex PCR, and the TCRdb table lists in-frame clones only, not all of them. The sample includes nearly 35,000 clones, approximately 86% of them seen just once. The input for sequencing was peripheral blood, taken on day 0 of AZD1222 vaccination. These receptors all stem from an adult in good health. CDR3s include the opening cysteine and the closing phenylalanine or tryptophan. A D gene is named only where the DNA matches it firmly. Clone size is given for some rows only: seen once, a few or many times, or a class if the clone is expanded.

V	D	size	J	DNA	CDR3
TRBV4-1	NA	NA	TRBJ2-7	TGCGCCAGCAGCCAAGAGGGGGGCTACGAGCAGTACTTC	CASSQEGGYEQYF
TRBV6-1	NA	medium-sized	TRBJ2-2	TGTGCCAGCAGTGAACTGGTGGCCGGGGAGCTGTTTTTT	CASSELVAGELFF
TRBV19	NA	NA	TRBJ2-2	TGTGCCAGTAGTATGCAACTACCGGGGAACACCGGGGAGCTGTTTTTT	CASSMQLPGNTGELFF
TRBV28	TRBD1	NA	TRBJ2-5	TGTGCCAGCGAAACAGGGGGCGCGCGACAAGAGACCCAGTACTTC	CASETGGARQETQYF
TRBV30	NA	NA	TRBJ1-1	TGTGCCTGGAGTTCACAGGGGAACACTGAAGCTTTCTTT	CAWSSQGNTEAFF
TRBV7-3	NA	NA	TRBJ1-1	TGTGCCAGCAGCACCCCCCACAGGTGGAACACTGAAGCTTTCTTT	CASSTPHRWNTEAFF
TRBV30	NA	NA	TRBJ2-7	TGTGCCTGGAGTGTCGGGGGGCGCTACGAGCAGTACTTC	CAWSVGGRYEQYF
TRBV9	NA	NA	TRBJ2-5	TGTGCCAGCAGCGTATTCCCCGGTCTCACCCAAGAGACCCAGTACTTC	CASSVFPGLTQETQYF
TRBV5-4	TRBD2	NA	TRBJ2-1	TGTGCCAGCAGCTTCATAGCGGGATCAAACAATGAGCAGTTCTTC	CASSFIAGSNNEQFF
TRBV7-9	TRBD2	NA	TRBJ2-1	TGTGCCAGCAGCCGACTAGCGCCTGAGCAGTTCTTC	CASSRLAPEQFF
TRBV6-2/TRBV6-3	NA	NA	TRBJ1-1	TGTGCCAGCAGTCAGGGACGGACAAGGGCTTTCTTT	CASSQGRTRAFF
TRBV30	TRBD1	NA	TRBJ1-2	TGTGCCTGTGCCCGGGACAGGGCTAGGATCTCCTATGGCTACACCTTC	CACARDRARISYGYTF
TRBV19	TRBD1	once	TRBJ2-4	TGTGCCAGTAGACGGGACAGCGACGTAGCCAAAAACATTCAGTACTTC	CASRRDSDVAKNIQYF
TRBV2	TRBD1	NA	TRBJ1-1	TGTGCCAGCAGTGACCTGGACAGGGCCACTGAAGCTTTCTTT	CASSDLDRATEAFF
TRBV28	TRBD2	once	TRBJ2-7	TGTGCCAGCAGCTCTAGCGGGAGCACGCACGAGCAGTACTTC	CASSSSGSTHEQYF
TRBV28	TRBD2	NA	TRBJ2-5	TGTGCCAGCAGCCCTCGTTGGGATAGCGGGGGGGCCCGGTGGCAGGAGACCCAGTACTTC	CASSPRWDSGGARWQETQYF
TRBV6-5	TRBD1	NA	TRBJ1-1	TGTGCCAGCAGTTCCTCGACAGGGGCGGCAGCTTTCTTT	CASSSSTGAAAFF
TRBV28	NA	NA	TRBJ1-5	TGTGCCAGCAGATATTCGAATCAGCCCCAGCATTTT	CASRYSNQPQHF
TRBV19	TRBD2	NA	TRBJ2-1	TGTGCCAGTAGTATTTTCGCGGGAGGCCAAATAGGTAATGAGCAGTTCTTC	CASSIFAGGQIGNEQFF
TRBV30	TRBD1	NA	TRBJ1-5	TGTGCCTGGAGTGTATGGTCCGGGACAGTCAATCAGCCCCAGCATTTT	CAWSVWSGTVNQPQHF
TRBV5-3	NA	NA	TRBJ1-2	TGTGCCAGAAGCTTTAGCGGGGACTATGGCTACACCTTC	CARSFSGDYGYTF
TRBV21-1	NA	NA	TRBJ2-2	TGTGCCAGCAGCAAAGGAGTCGGGAGCCTGGCCGGGGAGCTGTTTTTT	CASSKGVGSLAGELFF
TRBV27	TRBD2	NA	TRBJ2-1	TGTGCCAGCAGTTTATATTCCAGCGGGGTTGGGGAGGAGCAGTTCTTC	CASSLYSSGVGEEQFF
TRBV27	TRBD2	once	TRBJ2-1	TGTGCCAGCAGTTTAAGCCCCCGCGGACTAGCGGGACTCGATGAGCAGTTCTTC	CASSLSPRGLAGLDEQFF
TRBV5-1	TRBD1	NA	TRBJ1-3	TGCGCCAGCAGCTCTTCAGGGGGAGCTGGAAACACCATATATTTT	CASSSSGGAGNTIYF
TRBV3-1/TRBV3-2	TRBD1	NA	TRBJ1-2	TGTGCCAGCAGCCAAGGGCAGACAGGGAACTATGGCTACACCTTC	CASSQGQTGNYGYTF
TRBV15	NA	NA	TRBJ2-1	TGTGCCACCAGCAAACATATAGGAGGGGAGAATGAGCAGTTCTTC	CATSKHIGGENEQFF
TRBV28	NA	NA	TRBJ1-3	TGTGCCAGCAGTTTTTTCGGCCGAGGAAACACCATATATTTT	CASSFFGRGNTIYF
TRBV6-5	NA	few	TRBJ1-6	TGTGCCAGCAGTATAGGGCCAGGTCGTGCCCTCCACTTT	CASSIGPGRALHF
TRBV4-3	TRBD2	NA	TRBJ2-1	TGCGCCAGCAGCGCCATCCTAGCGGGGAATTACAATGAGCAGTTCTTC	CASSAILAGNYNEQFF
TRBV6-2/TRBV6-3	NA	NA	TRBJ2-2	TGTGCCAGCAGTTACGAGACTGAGGTAACTGGCAGGCCCGGGGAGCTGTTTTTT	CASSYETEVTGRPGELFF
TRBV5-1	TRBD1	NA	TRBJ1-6	TGCGCCAGCAGGTGGGGACAGGGGGATTCACCCCTCCACTTT	CASRWGQGDSPLHF
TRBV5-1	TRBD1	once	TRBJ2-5	TGCGCCAGCAGCTTGACAGGGGGTACACAAGAGACCCAGTACTTC	CASSLTGGTQETQYF
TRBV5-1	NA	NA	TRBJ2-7	TGCGCCAGCAGCTTGGGCGGAACCTACGAGCAGTACTTC	CASSLGGTYEQYF
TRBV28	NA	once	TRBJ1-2	TGTGCCAGCAGTTGGGAGGGTGCCTATGGCTACACCTTC	CASSWEGAYGYTF
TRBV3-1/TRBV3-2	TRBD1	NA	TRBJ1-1	TGTGCCAGCAGCGTCGGGACAGTCACTGAAGCTTTCTTT	CASSVGTVTEAFF
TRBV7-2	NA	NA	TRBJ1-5	TGTGCCAGCAGCTTACCGGGATCGGGTCAGCCCCAGCATTTT	CASSLPGSGQPQHF
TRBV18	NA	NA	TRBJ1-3	TGTGCCAGCTCACCCCAGACGCGGAGCTCTGGAAACACCATATATTTT	CASSPQTRSSGNTIYF
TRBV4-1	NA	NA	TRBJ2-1	TGCGCCAGCAGCCAAGAGAGCGCCTCCTACAATGAGCAGTTCTTC	CASSQESASYNEQFF
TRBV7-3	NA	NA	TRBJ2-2	TGTGCCAGCAGCTCAGATACGAACACCGGGGAGCTGTTTTTT	CASSSDTNTGELFF